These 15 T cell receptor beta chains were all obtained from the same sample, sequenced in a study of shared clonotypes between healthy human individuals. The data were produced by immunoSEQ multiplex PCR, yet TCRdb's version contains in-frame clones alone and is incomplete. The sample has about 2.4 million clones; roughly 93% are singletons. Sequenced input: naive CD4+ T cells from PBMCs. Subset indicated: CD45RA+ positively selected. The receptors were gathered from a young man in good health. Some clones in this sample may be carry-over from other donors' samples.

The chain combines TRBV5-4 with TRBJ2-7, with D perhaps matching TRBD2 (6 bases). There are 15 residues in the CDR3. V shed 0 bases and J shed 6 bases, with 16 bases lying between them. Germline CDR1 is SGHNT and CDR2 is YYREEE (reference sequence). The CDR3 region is CASSLGSAGKGEQYF. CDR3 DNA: TGTGCCAGCAGCTTGGGATCGGCGGGAAAAGGCGAGCAGTACTTC.

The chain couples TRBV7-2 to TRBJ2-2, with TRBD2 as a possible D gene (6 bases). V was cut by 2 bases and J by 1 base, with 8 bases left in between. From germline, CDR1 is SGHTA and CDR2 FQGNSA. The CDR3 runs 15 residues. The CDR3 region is CASSLLRGNTGELFF. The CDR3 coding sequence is TGTGCCAGCAGCTTATTGCGGGGGAACACCGGGGAGCTGTTTTTT.

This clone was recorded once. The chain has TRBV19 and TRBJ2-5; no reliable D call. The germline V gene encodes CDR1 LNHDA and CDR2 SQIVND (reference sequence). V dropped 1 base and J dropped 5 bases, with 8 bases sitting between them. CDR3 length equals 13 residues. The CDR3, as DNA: TGTGCCAGTAGTATAGCAATTTCGGAGACCCAGTACTTC. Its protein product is CASSIAISETQYF.

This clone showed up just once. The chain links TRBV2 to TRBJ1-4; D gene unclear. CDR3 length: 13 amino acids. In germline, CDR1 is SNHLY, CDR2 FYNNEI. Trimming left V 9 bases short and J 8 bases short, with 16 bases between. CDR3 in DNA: TGTGCCAGTCGTACCGGGAGAAACGAAAAACTGTTTTTT. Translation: CASRTGRNEKLFF. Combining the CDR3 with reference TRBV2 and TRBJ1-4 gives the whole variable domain EPEVTQTPSHQVTQMGQEVILRCVPISNHLYFYWYRQILGQKVEFLVSFYNNEISEKSEIFDDQFSVERPDGSNFTLKIRSTKLEDSAMYFCASRTGRNEKLFFGSGTQLSVL.

CDR3: CATGRGGSGRAQTYNEQFF. The CDR3, as DNA: TGTGCCACGGGTCGTGGGGGTAGCGGGAGGGCCCAGACCTACAATGAGCAGTTCTTC. The chain combines TRBV5-4 with TRBJ2-1; 11 positions agree with TRBD2. The CDR3 length is 19 residues. The germline gives CDR1 SGHNT, CDR2 YYREEE (reference sequence). V shed 9 bases, J shed 2 bases, and the junction held 19 bases outside the gene matches. Full variable domain (remainder filled in from reference TRBV5-4 and TRBJ2-1): ETGVTQSPTHLIKTRGQQVTLRCSSQSGHNTVSWYQQALGQGPQFIFQYYREEENGRGNFPPRFSGLQFPNYSSELNVNALELDDSALYLCATGRGGSGRAQTYNEQFFGPGTRLTVL.

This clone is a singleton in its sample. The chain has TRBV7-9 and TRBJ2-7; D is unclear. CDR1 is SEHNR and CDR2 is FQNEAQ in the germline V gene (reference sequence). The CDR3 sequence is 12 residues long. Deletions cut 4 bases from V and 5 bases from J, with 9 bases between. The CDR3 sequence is CASSYLIHEQYF. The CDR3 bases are TGTGCCAGCAGCTATCTAATCCACGAGCAGTACTTC.

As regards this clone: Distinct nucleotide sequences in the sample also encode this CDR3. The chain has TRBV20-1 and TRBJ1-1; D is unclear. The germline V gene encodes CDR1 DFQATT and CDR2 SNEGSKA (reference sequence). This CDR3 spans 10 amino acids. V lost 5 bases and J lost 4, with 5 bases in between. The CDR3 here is CSAEGTEAFF. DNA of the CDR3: TGCAGTGCTGAGGGCACTGAAGCTTTCTTT.

CDR3 residues: CAWSHRGYQPQHF. The CDR3 DNA follows: TGTGCCTGGAGTCACAGGGGATATCAGCCCCAGCATTTT. This chain connects TRBV30 to TRBJ1-5, with 7 nucleotides matching TRBD1. V was pared by 2 bases and J by 5 bases, with 3 bases of the junction left unmatched. CDR1 is GTSNPN, CDR2 SVGIG, per germline (reference sequence). The CDR3 spans 13 residues.

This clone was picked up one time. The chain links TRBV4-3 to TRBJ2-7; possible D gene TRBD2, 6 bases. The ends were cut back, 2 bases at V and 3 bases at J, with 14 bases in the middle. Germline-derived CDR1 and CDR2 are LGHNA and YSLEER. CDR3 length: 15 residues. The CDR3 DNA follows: TGCGCCAGCAGCCAAAGTTGGAGGGCAAACTACGAGCAGTACTTC. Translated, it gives CASSQSWRANYEQYF.

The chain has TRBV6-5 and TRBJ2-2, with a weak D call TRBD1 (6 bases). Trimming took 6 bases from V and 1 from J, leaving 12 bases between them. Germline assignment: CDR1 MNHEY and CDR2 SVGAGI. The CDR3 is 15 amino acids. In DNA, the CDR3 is TGTGCCAGCAGGGGTCAGACAGGGAACACCGGGGAGCTGTTTTTT. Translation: CASRGQTGNTGELFF.

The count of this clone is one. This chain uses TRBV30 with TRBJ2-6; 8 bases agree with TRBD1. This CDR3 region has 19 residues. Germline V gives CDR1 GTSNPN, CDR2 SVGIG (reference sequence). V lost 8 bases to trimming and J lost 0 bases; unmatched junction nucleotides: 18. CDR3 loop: CAATSRDRSTISGANVLTF. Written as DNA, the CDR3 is TGTGCCGCCACCTCCCGGGACAGGAGTACTATCTCTGGGGCCAACGTCCTGACTTTC.

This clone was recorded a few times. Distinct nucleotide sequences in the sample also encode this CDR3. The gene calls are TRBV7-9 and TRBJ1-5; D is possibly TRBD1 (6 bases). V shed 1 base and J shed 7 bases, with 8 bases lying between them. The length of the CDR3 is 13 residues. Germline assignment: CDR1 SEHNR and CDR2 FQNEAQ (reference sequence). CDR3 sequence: CASSLVTGQPQHF. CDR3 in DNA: TGTGCCAGCAGCTTAGTTACAGGGCAGCCCCAGCATTTT. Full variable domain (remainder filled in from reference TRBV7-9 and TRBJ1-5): DTGVSQNPRHKITKRGQNVTFRCDPISEHNRLYWYRQTLGQGPEFLTYFQNEAQLEKSRLLSDRFSAERPKGSFSTLEIQRTEQGDSAMYLCASSLVTGQPQHFGDGTRLSIL.

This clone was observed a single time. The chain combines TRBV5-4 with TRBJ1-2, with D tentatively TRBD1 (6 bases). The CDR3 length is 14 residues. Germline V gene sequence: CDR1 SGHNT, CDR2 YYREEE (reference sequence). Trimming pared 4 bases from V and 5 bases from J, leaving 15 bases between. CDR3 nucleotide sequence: TGTGCCAGCAGCCTGGGGACAAACCAATATGGCTACACCTTC. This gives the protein CASSLGTNQYGYTF.

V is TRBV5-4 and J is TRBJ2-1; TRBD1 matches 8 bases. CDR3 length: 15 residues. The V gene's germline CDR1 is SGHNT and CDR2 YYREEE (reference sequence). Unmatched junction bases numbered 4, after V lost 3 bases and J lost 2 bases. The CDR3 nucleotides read TGTGCCAGCAGCTGGGGGACAGGAGCCTACAATGAGCAGTTCTTC. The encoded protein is CASSWGTGAYNEQFF.

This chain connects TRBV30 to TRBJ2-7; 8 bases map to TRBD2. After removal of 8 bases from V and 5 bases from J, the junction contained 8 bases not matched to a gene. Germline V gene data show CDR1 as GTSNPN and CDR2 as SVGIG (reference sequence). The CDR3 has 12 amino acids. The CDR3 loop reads CARSGGPHEQYF. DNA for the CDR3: TGTGCCAGATCGGGAGGGCCCCACGAGCAGTACTTC.